These 20 T cell receptor beta chains came from one sample sequenced in a study of T cell responses to AZD1222 COVID-19 vaccine. Assay: immunoSEQ multiplex PCR; the TCRdb copy retains only in-frame clones and omits some. The sample contains about 150,000 clones, approximately 85% of which appear only once. The source material was peripheral blood, sampled on day 0 of AZD1222 vaccination. Receptors were obtained from an adult in good health.

The chain employs TRBV23-1 and TRBJ1-5, with a tentative D call TRBD1 (5 bases). TRBV23-1 falls under the ORF class, with uncertain function. V was pared by 11 bases and J by 6 bases, with 23 bases between. The CDR3 runs to 15 residues. CDR3 sequence (DNA): TGCGCCCCCCAACCCCCGCAGGGACGGGGTCAGCCCCAGCATTTT. It specifies CAPQPPQGRGQPQHF.

This clone was seen a few times. The rearrangement links TRBV2 to TRBJ2-1; no reliable D call. Deletions cut 2 bases from V and 2 bases from J, with 4 bases between. The V gene's germline CDR1 is SNHLY and CDR2 FYNNEI. This CDR3 region has 13 residues. The CDR3 reads CASSESAYNEQFF. The CDR3 bases are TGTGCCAGCAGTGAAAGTGCCTACAATGAGCAGTTCTTC.

This sequence joins TRBV6-5 and TRBJ1-2; maybe TRBD1 (5 bases). Germline CDR1 is MNHEY and CDR2 is SVGAGI. Trimming left V 6 bases short and J 8 bases short, with 19 bases between. The CDR3 is made up of 14 amino acids. The CDR3, as DNA: TGTGCCAGCAGCCGATTACGCACGGGGCTCGGCTACACCTTC. This gives the protein CASSRLRTGLGYTF.

With respect to this clone: Other DNA sequences within the sample encode an identical CDR3. The chain is built from TRBV18 and TRBJ2-3; no reliable D call. Germline CDR1 is KGHSH and CDR2 is LQKENI. Trimming left V 3 bases short and J 0 bases short, with 1 base between. The CDR3 runs 12 residues. Written as DNA, the CDR3 is TGTGCCAGCTCACCTAGCACAGATACGCAGTATTTT. Translating gives CASSPSTDTQYF.

The gene calls are TRBV27 and TRBJ2-3; 7 nucleotides agree with TRBD1. Germline V gene sequence: CDR1 MNHEY, CDR2 SMNVEV (reference sequence). V gave up 3 bases and J gave up 14 bases; unmatched junction bases: 8. CDR3 size: 12 residues. CDR3 sequence (DNA): TGTGCCAGCAGTTTTACGGGACAGACGTCGTATTTT. Protein: CASSFTGQTSYF.

This clone was observed a single time. This sequence joins TRBV4-1 and TRBJ2-3; the D gene is possibly TRBD2 (6 bases). This CDR3 region has 13 residues. Germline assignment: CDR1 MGHRA and CDR2 YSYEKL. Trimming shortened V by 1 base and J by 14 bases, and 16 bases separated the two germline ends. The CDR3 is CASSQAEGLNLYF. CDR3 DNA sequence: TGCGCCAGCAGCCAAGCGGAGGGACTGAATCTGTATTTT.

The V and J genes are TRBV5-1 and TRBJ1-2, with D hard to call. The CDR3 length is 16 residues. The germline CDR1 and CDR2 sequences are SGHRS and YFSETQ. V was clipped by 5 bases and J by 1 base, with 18 bases between them. The CDR3 loop reads CASRRKEGSLNYGYTF. The CDR3 coding sequence is TGCGCCAGCAGGAGGAAGGAGGGCAGCCTTAACTATGGCTACACCTTC.

This clone has a handful of counts. The chain links TRBV11-2 to TRBJ1-1; 12 nucleotides line up with TRBD1. The germline V gene has CDR1 SGHAT and CDR2 FQNNGV. CDR3 length: 19 amino acids. The trim removed 5 bases at V and 0 bases at J, leaving 13 bases unmatched. The CDR3 region has the DNA TGTGCCAGCAGCCTGTTTCCGGGACAGGGGGCAGTAATGAACACTGAAGCTTTCTTT. Amino acids: CASSLFPGQGAVMNTEAFF.

The J gene is TRBJ2-5, the V gene TRBV10-1; no definite D call. V lost 4 bases, J lost 2 bases, and 8 bases lay in between. The CDR3 consists of 13 residues. Germline V gene sequence: CDR1 WNHNN, CDR2 SYGVQD (reference sequence). The DNA for the CDR3 is TGCGCCAGCAGTGTTTCTCCTCAAGAGACCCAGTACTTC. Its translation is CASSVSPQETQYF.

The CDR3 nucleotides read TGCGCCAGCAGTGAAGGGGGGAGGGACGAGCAGTACTTC. It codes for CASSEGGRDEQYF. The chain has TRBV10-1 and TRBJ2-7; possibly TRBD2 for D (7 bases). Per germline, CDR1 WNHNN and CDR2 SYGVQD (reference sequence). This CDR3 has 13 residues. Trimming cost V 3 bases and J 5 bases, with 11 bases left between them.

V usage is TRBV11-3 and J usage is TRBJ2-3; D perhaps matches TRBD2 (6 bases). CDR1 is SGHNT, CDR2 YENEEA, per germline. Deletions cut 0 bases from V and 1 base from J, with 8 bases between. The CDR3 loop spans 15 amino acids. In DNA, the CDR3 is TGTGCCAGCAGCTTAGACGGGAGAGGCACAGATACGCAGTATTTT. Translated, it gives CASSLDGRGTDTQYF.

The chain links TRBV7-9 to TRBJ1-5; 7 bases fit TRBD1. This CDR3 has 13 amino acids. V shed 3 bases, J shed 5 bases, and the junction held 1 base outside the gene matches. CDR1 and CDR2 from the germline V gene are SEHNR and FQNEAQ (reference sequence). The CDR3 sequence: CASSLQGDQPQHF. CDR3 bases: TGTGCCAGCAGCTTGCAGGGGGATCAGCCCCAGCATTTT.

The rearrangement uses TRBV6-1 and TRBJ2-5, with TRBD2 matching over 7 bases. Trimming took 1 base from V and 7 from J; bases not matched to a gene: 3. The length of the CDR3 is 13 residues. Germline V gene data show CDR1 as MNHNS and CDR2 as SASEGT. CDR3 residues: CASSEGPGGTQYF. The CDR3 DNA sequence: TGTGCCAGCAGTGAAGGGCCGGGGGGGACCCAGTACTTC.

The rearrangement uses TRBV5-1 and TRBJ1-2; 10 bases are a match to TRBD1. The V and J ends lost 3 bases and 5 bases, in that order; junction bases with no gene match: 13. Germline assignment: CDR1 SGHRS and CDR2 YFSETQ. The length of the CDR3 is 17 residues. This CDR3 reads CASSSTGTGATTYGYTF. The CDR3 DNA reads as TGCGCCAGCAGCTCAACCGGGACAGGGGCTACAACTTATGGCTACACCTTC. The full variable domain, rest sourced from reference TRBV5-1 and TRBJ1-2, is KAGVTQTPRYLIKTRGQQVTLSCSPISGHRSVSWYQQTPGQGLQFLFEYFSETQRNKGNFPGRFSGRQFSNSRSEMNVSTLELGDSALYLCASSSTGTGATTYGYTFGSGTRLTVV.

The V call is TRBV25-1, the J call TRBJ2-7, with D uncertain. Germline assignment: CDR1 MGHDK and CDR2 SYGVNS. There are 11 residues in the CDR3. V dropped 4 bases and J dropped 5 bases, with 6 bases sitting between them. CDR3: CASSVSNEQYF. The CDR3 coding sequence is TGTGCCAGCAGTGTAAGTAACGAGCAGTACTTC.

V and J are TRBV7-6 and TRBJ1-5; D not resolved. With 5 bases removed from V and 5 bases from J, the gap between germline ends came to 10 bases. Germline-derived CDR1 and CDR2 are SGHVS and FNYEAQ. CDR3 length: 13 amino acids. CDR3: CASSPNPDQPQHF. DNA of the CDR3: TGTGCCAGCAGCCCTAACCCCGATCAGCCCCAGCATTTT.

V is TRBV2 and J is TRBJ2-3; possible D gene TRBD2, 5 bases. Between the trimmed V and J ends, which lost 5 bases and 1 base, there was a span of 16 bases. Germline assignment: CDR1 SNHLY and CDR2 FYNNEI. This CDR3 region has 16 residues. This CDR3 reads CASSRSLGGGTDTQYF. CDR3 coding DNA: TGTGCCAGCAGTCGTAGTCTAGGAGGAGGCACAGATACGCAGTATTTT.

V and J are TRBV7-2 and TRBJ2-3; TRBD2 matches 9 bases. Trimming cost V 5 bases and J 2 bases; bases outside gene matches: 5. The germline V gene has CDR1 SGHTA and CDR2 FQGNSA. The CDR3 spans 15 residues. CDR3: CASSRGGALTDTQYF. CDR3 sequence (DNA): TGTGCCAGCAGCCGCGGGGGGGCCCTCACAGATACGCAGTATTTT. Looking up the rest from reference TRBV7-2 and TRBJ2-3 gives the full variable domain: GAGVSQSPSNKVTEKGKDVELRCDPISGHTALYWYRQSLGQGLEFLIYFQGNSAPDKSGLPSDRFSAERTGGSVSTLTIQRTQQEDSAVYLCASSRGGALTDTQYFGPGTRLTVL.

This sequence joins TRBV11-2 and TRBJ2-1, with TRBD2 matching 7 bases. In germline, CDR1 is SGHAT, CDR2 FQNNGV. Germline trimming cut 3 bases from V and 9 bases from J; bases unmatched to any gene: 2. The CDR3 spans 12 residues. The CDR3 reads CASSFTGGEQFF. CDR3 coding DNA: TGTGCCAGCAGCTTTACGGGGGGTGAGCAGTTCTTC. The whole variable domain, filled in from reference TRBV11-2 and TRBJ2-1, reads EAGVAQSPRYKIIEKRQSVAFWCNPISGHATLYWYQQILGQGPKLLIQFQNNGVVDDSQLPKDRFSAERLKGVDSTLKIQPAKLEDSAVYLCASSFTGGEQFFGPGTRLTVL.

This chain uses TRBV10-2 with TRBJ2-3; TRBD2 is a possible D gene (5 bases). CDR3 length: 12 residues. The V end lost 6 bases, the J end lost 5 bases, and 9 bases lay between the germline ends. Germline values: CDR1 WSHSY, CDR2 SAAADI. The CDR3 loop is CASSGVGDTQYF. DNA for the CDR3: TGCGCCAGCAGCGGGGTCGGAGATACGCAGTATTTT.